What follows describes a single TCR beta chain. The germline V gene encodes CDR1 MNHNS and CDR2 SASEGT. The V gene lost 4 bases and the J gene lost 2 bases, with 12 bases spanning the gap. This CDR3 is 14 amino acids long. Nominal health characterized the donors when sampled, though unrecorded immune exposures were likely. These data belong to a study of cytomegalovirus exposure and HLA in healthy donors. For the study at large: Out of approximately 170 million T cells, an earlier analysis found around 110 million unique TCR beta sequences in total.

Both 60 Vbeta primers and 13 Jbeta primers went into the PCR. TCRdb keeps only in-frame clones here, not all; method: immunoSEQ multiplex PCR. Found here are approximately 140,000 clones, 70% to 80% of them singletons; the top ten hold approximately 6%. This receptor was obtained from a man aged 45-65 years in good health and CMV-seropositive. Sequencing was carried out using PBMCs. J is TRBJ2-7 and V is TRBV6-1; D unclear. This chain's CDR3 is CASSVDGDPYEQYF. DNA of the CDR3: TGTGCCAGCAGTGTAGACGGAGACCCCTACGAGCAGTACTTC.